The clone carrying this T cell receptor beta chain occurred a few times. Its target is not known. In each case, RNA was isolated and then reverse transcribed into cDNA as the sequencing template. Measured with immunoSEQ multiplex PCR; TCRdb has only the in-frame clones, and not every one. The profile shows roughly 120,000 clones, around two fifths of them singletons. This entry is derived from a study of CD8+ T cells in alopecia areata. Whole-study context: Treated patients received oral tofacitinib, 5 to 10 mg twice daily.

Germline V gives CDR1 MDHEN, CDR2 SYDVKM. Trimming cost V 3 bases and J 5 bases, with 10 bases left between them. The CDR3 totals 13 residues. Broader study findings: For lesional scalp, especially alopecia totalis/universalis, clonality was higher than in normal scalp. Sharing of TCR sequences between patients (possibly for HLA-related reasons) was less clear than in mice.

Researchers took lesional scalp punch biopsies and peripheral blood from people who were alopecia areata patients. What was sequenced was CD4+ T cells sorted from blood. This receptor was identified in a human donor with alopecia areata. The chain recombines TRBV28 with TRBJ2-5; tentatively, D is TRBD2 (5 bases). The CDR3 protein is CASSFLGEETQYF. CDR3 DNA sequence: TGTGCCAGCAGTTTTCTCGGGGAGGAGACCCAGTACTTC. Filled out from reference TRBV28 and TRBJ2-5, the complete variable domain reads DVKVTQSSRYLVKRTGEKVFLECVQDMDHENMFWYRQDPGLGLRLIYFSYDVKMKEKGDIPEGYSVSREKKERFSLILESASTNQTSMYLCASSFLGEETQYFGPGTRLLVL.